The 31 T cell receptor beta chains below all came from one sample that was sequenced in a study of cytomegalovirus exposure and HLA in healthy donors. PCR primers comprised 60 Vbeta and 13 Jbeta primers. TCRdb keeps only in-frame clones here, not all; method: immunoSEQ multiplex PCR. Its table lists some 200,000 clones. The sample taken for sequencing was PBMCs. The receptors here all came from a girl aged 2 to 10 in good health and CMV-seropositive.

V gene TRBV6-5 combines with J gene TRBJ2-5; D is perhaps TRBD1 (6 bases). The J call may be incorrect, as the DNA end agrees better with TRBJ2-7. Germline CDR1 MNHEY, CDR2 SVGAGI. The CDR3 is made up of 14 amino acids. The CDR3 loop reads CATAFSGESYEQYF. Here the CDR3 DNA reads TGTGCCACCGCCTTCTCAGGGGAGTCCTACGAGCAGTACTTC.

The DNA of the CDR3 is TGTGCCAGCACCCTCGCCGGCTCCTACGAGCAGTACTTC. Amino acid sequence: CASTLAGSYEQYF. The rearrangement links TRBV28 to TRBJ2-7; D remains unclear. Germline V gene sequence: CDR1 MDHEN, CDR2 SYDVKM. V lost 7 bases and J lost 0, with 10 bases in between. The CDR3 is 13 amino acids. The complete variable domain, with remaining parts taken from reference TRBV28 and TRBJ2-7, reads DVKVTQSSRYLVKRTGEKVFLECVQDMDHENMFWYRQDPGLGLRLIYFSYDVKMKEKGDIPEGYSVSREKKERFSLILESASTNQTSMYLCASTLAGSYEQYFGPGTRLTVT.

The V and J genes are TRBV4-2 and TRBJ1-5, with 7 bases identical to TRBD1. Germline assignment: CDR1 LGHNA and CDR2 YNFKEQ. V lost 0 bases to trimming and J lost 0 bases; unmatched junction nucleotides: 5. The CDR3 spans 17 residues. As DNA, the CDR3 is TGTGCCAGCAGCCAAGAGGGGGACAGAACTAGCAATCAGCCCCAGCATTTT. Protein product: CASSQEGDRTSNQPQHF.

This rearrangement joins TRBV7-9 to TRBJ2-7; D unresolved. Trimming removed 5 bases at V and 1 base at J, with 6 bases between. The germline V gene has CDR1 SEHNR and CDR2 FQNEAQ (reference sequence). The CDR3 covers 12 residues. CDR3 region: CASSHTSYEQYF. Written as DNA, the CDR3 is TGTGCCAGCAGCCATACTTCCTACGAGCAGTACTTC.

On this clone: In the same sample, other DNA sequences code for this CDR3. This chain connects TRBV2 to TRBJ2-5; 8 positions agree with TRBD1. The germline V gene encodes CDR1 SNHLY and CDR2 FYNNEI. V was clipped by 6 bases and J by 3 bases; unmatched bases: 9. The CDR3 loop spans 15 amino acids. The CDR3 coding sequence is TGTGCCAGCAGAGAACAGGGGGGCTTTGAAGAGACCCAGTACTTC. This codes for CASREQGGFEETQYF.

CDR3 coding DNA: TGTGCCAGCACCTCCAGGGGAGTCGAAAAACTGTTTTTT. As protein: CASTSRGVEKLFF. V and J are TRBV18 and TRBJ1-4; D may be TRBD1 (6 bases). Germline V gene sequence: CDR1 KGHSH, CDR2 LQKENI. The CDR3 runs to 13 residues. Trimming removed 8 bases from V and 8 bases from J, with 15 bases in between.

The rearrangement uses TRBV5-4 and TRBJ2-5; 9 positions match TRBD1. With the DNA end fitting TRBJ2-7 better, the J assignment may be wrong. This CDR3 spans 14 amino acids. Germline V gene lookup returns CDR1 SGHNT and CDR2 YYREEE (reference sequence). The CDR3 loop is CASSPGDRDYEQYF. The CDR3, as DNA: TGTGCCAGCAGCCCCGGGGACAGGGACTACGAGCAGTACTTC.

The chain employs TRBV10-3 and TRBJ1-2, with unresolved D. The CDR3 spans 13 residues. With 4 bases removed from V and 4 bases from J, the gap between germline ends came to 10 bases. Germline V gene sequence: CDR1 ENHRY, CDR2 SYGVKD. The CDR3 DNA sequence: TGTGCCATCAGTGCGGCGGATCTCTATGGCTACACCTTC. As protein: CAISAADLYGYTF.

The V call is TRBV29-1, the J call TRBJ2-7, with D tentatively TRBD2 (7 bases). The CDR3 extends over 16 amino acids. The V end was cut by 6 bases, the J end by 3 bases, with 24 bases between. The germline V gene has CDR1 SQVTM and CDR2 ANQGSEA. The CDR3 region is CSVKGGGATGNYEQYF. In nucleotides, the CDR3 is TGCAGCGTCAAGGGGGGGGGAGCGACAGGAAACTACGAGCAGTACTTC.

The chain has TRBV4-1 and TRBJ1-4; D might be TRBD1 (5 bases). This CDR3 comprises 15 residues. Germline CDR1 MGHRA, CDR2 YSYEKL. V was shortened by 2 bases and J by 5 bases, with 12 bases between the two germline ends. DNA of the CDR3: TGCGCCAGCAGCCAACCGCCAGGGCGGAATGAAAAACTGTTTTTT. It translates to CASSQPPGRNEKLFF.

The gene calls are TRBV6-6 and TRBJ2-7, with TRBD2 identical over 10 bases. Germline-derived CDR1 and CDR2 are MNHNY and SVGAGI (reference sequence). V lost 4 bases, J lost 6 bases, and 3 bases stayed unmatched. This CDR3 spans 13 amino acids. The CDR3, as DNA: TGTGCCAGCAGTTCCGGGACTAGCGCCGAGCAGTACTTC. The encoded protein is CASSSGTSAEQYF.

The chain couples TRBV19 to TRBJ1-1; a weak D match, TRBD1 (5 bases). Germline assignment: CDR1 LNHDA and CDR2 SQIVND (reference sequence). V lost 1 base, J lost 2 bases, and 17 bases lay in between. The CDR3 is 17 amino acids. CDR3 protein: CASSIAVGQGTNTEAFF. DNA for the CDR3: TGTGCCAGTAGTATAGCTGTTGGGCAGGGCACAAACACTGAAGCTTTCTTT.

The CDR3 here is CSVDRLNTGELFF. The CDR3 DNA reads as TGCAGCGTTGATAGACTAAACACCGGGGAGCTGTTTTTT. The chain joins TRBV29-1 to TRBJ2-2; possible D gene TRBD2, 5 bases. Deletions cut 3 bases from V and 2 bases from J, with 7 bases between. The CDR3 is 13 amino acids. Germline assignment: CDR1 SQVTM and CDR2 ANQGSEA.

This sequence joins TRBV18 and TRBJ2-3, with a possible D match to TRBD1 (5 bases). The germline gives CDR1 KGHSH, CDR2 LQKENI. V lost 1 base and J 6 bases, leaving 11 bases between the germline ends. The CDR3 has 14 amino acids. CDR3 bases: TGTGCCAGCTCACCACTCCAGGGTATGGATACGCAGTATTTT. Amino acids: CASSPLQGMDTQYF.

The chain employs TRBV28 and TRBJ2-7; D is ambiguous. The CDR3 has 14 residues. From germline, CDR1 is MDHEN and CDR2 SYDVKM. Trimming took off 0 bases at V and 2 bases at J, with 8 bases between the two ends. The CDR3 DNA is TGTGCCAGCAGTTTATGGCCAACAACCTACGAGCAGTACTTC. This translates into CASSLWPTTYEQYF.

The chain is built from TRBV30 and TRBJ2-7, with 9 bases lining up with TRBD2. Per the germline V gene, CDR1 is GTSNPN and CDR2 is SVGIG (reference sequence). The V gene end was trimmed by 0 bases and the J gene end by 5 bases; junction bases not matched to a gene: 5. The CDR3 has 14 amino acids. CDR3 sequence: CAWSVPRGRDEQYF. The CDR3 DNA sequence: TGTGCCTGGAGTGTACCCCGCGGGAGGGACGAGCAGTACTTC.

This chain connects TRBV5-1 to TRBJ1-4; D gene ambiguous. V was trimmed by 0 bases and J by 5 bases, leaving 11 bases between them. This CDR3 spans 15 amino acids. The germline CDR1 and CDR2 sequences are SGHRS and YFSETQ. In nucleotides, the CDR3 is TGCGCCAGCAGCTTGGCGGTAACAGAGAATGAAAAACTGTTTTTT. This sequence encodes CASSLAVTENEKLFF. The variable domain in full, with the rest retrieved from reference TRBV5-1 and TRBJ1-4, is KAGVTQTPRYLIKTRGQQVTLSCSPISGHRSVSWYQQTPGQGLQFLFEYFSETQRNKGNFPGRFSGRQFSNSRSEMNVSTLELGDSALYLCASSLAVTENEKLFFGSGTQLSVL.

The J gene is TRBJ2-2, the V gene TRBV13; possibly TRBD2 for D (6 bases). The V gene lost 4 bases and the J gene lost 7 bases, with 19 bases spanning the gap. CDR1 is PRHDT, CDR2 FYEKMQ, per germline (reference sequence). There are 16 residues in the CDR3. The CDR3 coding sequence is TGTGCCAGCAGCTGGCGGGAAGGGAGCCTCATCGGGGAGCTGTTTTTT. Translated, it gives CASSWREGSLIGELFF.

The chain has TRBV19 and TRBJ1-2, with 9 bases lining up with TRBD1. Trimming at V came to 5 bases and at J to 4 bases, leaving 11 bases not matched to a gene. Germline assignment: CDR1 LNHDA and CDR2 SQIVND (reference sequence). The CDR3 is made up of 16 amino acids. The CDR3 DNA reads as TGTGCCAGTAGTCCCCTCGGGGACAGGGTGATCTATGGCTACACCTTC. As protein: CASSPLGDRVIYGYTF.

The V and J genes are TRBV19 and TRBJ2-5, with D maybe TRBD1 (6 bases). Trimming took off 8 bases at V and 3 bases at J, with 13 bases between the two ends. This CDR3 has 13 amino acids. The germline CDR1 and CDR2 sequences are LNHDA and SQIVND (reference sequence). The CDR3 bases are TGTGCCAGTGGAGACAGGAACAAAGAGACCCAGTACTTC. Translated, it gives CASGDRNKETQYF.

The chain employs TRBV6-1 and TRBJ2-7, with D maybe TRBD1 (6 bases). Germline loops: CDR1 MNHNS, CDR2 SASEGT. The V and J ends lost 5 bases and 2 bases respectively, with 13 bases between them. The CDR3 is made up of 14 amino acids. Here the CDR3 reads CASSPDRLTYEQYF. The CDR3 bases are TGTGCCAGCAGTCCCGACAGGCTTACCTACGAGCAGTACTTC.

The rearrangement uses TRBV7-9 and TRBJ2-1; D unresolved. CDR3 length equals 15 residues. Germline V gene sequence: CDR1 SEHNR, CDR2 FQNEAQ (reference sequence). The V and J ends lost 3 bases and 0 bases respectively, with 9 bases between them. CDR3 in DNA: TGTGCCAGCAGCTTCACCCAGAACTCCTACAATGAGCAGTTCTTC. Amino acid sequence: CASSFTQNSYNEQFF.

The chain carries TRBV5-1 and TRBJ2-7; 9 nucleotides match TRBD1. The germline V gene encodes CDR1 SGHRS and CDR2 YFSETQ. This CDR3 comprises 15 residues. V trimming: 4 bases; J trimming: 1 base; junction bases outside the gene matches: 6. For the CDR3, the DNA is TGCGCCAGCAGCCCGCCGGGACAGGGTTCCTACGAGCAGTACTTC. Residues: CASSPPGQGSYEQYF.

The CDR3 is CASSLQVFGELFF. The DNA for the CDR3 is TGTGCCAGCAGTTTACAGGTGTTCGGGGAGCTGTTTTTT. The chain is built from TRBV27 and TRBJ2-2; no definite D call. Trimming removed 2 bases at V and 7 bases at J, with 8 bases between. Germline CDR1 MNHEY, CDR2 SMNVEV (reference sequence). There are 13 residues in the CDR3.

The genes are TRBV9 and TRBJ2-1; 8 nucleotides match TRBD1. Germline-derived CDR1 and CDR2 are SGDLS and YYNGEE. This CDR3 has 16 residues. The V segment lost 7 bases and the J segment 5 bases; nucleotides outside the gene matches: 14. Here the CDR3 reads CASAAHIRGRDNEQFF. The CDR3 region has the DNA TGTGCCAGCGCGGCACATATCAGGGGGCGAGACAATGAGCAGTTCTTC.

The V and J genes are TRBV9 and TRBJ2-1; perhaps TRBD1 as D (6 bases). Germline V gene sequence: CDR1 SGDLS, CDR2 YYNGEE. V shed 3 bases and J shed 4 bases, with 8 bases lying between them. CDR3 length: 13 residues. The CDR3 loop reads CASSAGQYNEQFF. The CDR3, as DNA: TGTGCCAGCAGCGCGGGACAATACAATGAGCAGTTCTTC.

The V call is TRBV28, the J call TRBJ2-5; 9 bases match TRBD1. The CDR3 is made up of 16 amino acids. CDR1 and CDR2 from the germline V gene are MDHEN and SYDVKM. The trim removed 8 bases at V and 5 bases at J, leaving 15 bases unmatched. The CDR3 nucleotides are TGTGCCAGCTGCGTCCCGGGACAGGGAGTGGGGGAGACCCAGTACTTC. It encodes CASCVPGQGVGETQYF. The full variable domain, in which reference TRBV28 and TRBJ2-5 provide the parts outside the CDR3, is DVKVTQSSRYLVKRTGEKVFLECVQDMDHENMFWYRQDPGLGLRLIYFSYDVKMKEKGDIPEGYSVSREKKERFSLILESASTNQTSMYLCASCVPGQGVGETQYFGPGTRLLVL.

CDR3 sequence reads: CASSPDRVQPQHF. The CDR3 nucleotides read TGTGCCAGCAGCCCCGACAGGGTCCAGCCCCAGCATTTT. V and J are TRBV6-1 and TRBJ1-5; 7 bases map to TRBD1. The CDR3 loop spans 13 amino acids. V shed 6 bases and J 7 bases; nucleotides not matched to a gene: 6. Germline values: CDR1 MNHNS, CDR2 SASEGT.

The genes are TRBV28 and TRBJ2-1; 10 bases agree with TRBD2. Germline CDR1 reads MDHEN; CDR2 reads SYDVKM. V shed 3 bases and J 8 bases; nucleotides not matched to a gene: 10. CDR3 size: 16 residues. The DNA of the CDR3 is TGTGCCAGCAGTTTCGAACCGGGACTAGCGTCTCATGAGCAGTTCTTC. Its protein is CASSFEPGLASHEQFF.

This chain uses TRBV6-4 with TRBJ1-1, with D unresolved. The CDR3 length is 13 residues. CDR1 and CDR2 (germline): MRHNA, SNTAGT. The CDR3 loop is CVPGRVKYTEAFF. CDR3 nucleotide sequence: TGTGTCCCGGGGAGGGTAAAGTACACTGAAGCTTTCTTT.

The rearrangement joins TRBV5-1 to TRBJ1-2, with D possibly TRBD1 on 6 matching bases. Germline-derived CDR1 and CDR2 are SGHRS and YFSETQ. The CDR3 contains 14 residues. V lost 0 bases and J lost 4, with 10 bases in between. CDR3 protein: CASSLVAGAYGYTF. The CDR3 DNA reads TGCGCCAGCAGCTTGGTGGCGGGGGCCTATGGCTACACCTTC.